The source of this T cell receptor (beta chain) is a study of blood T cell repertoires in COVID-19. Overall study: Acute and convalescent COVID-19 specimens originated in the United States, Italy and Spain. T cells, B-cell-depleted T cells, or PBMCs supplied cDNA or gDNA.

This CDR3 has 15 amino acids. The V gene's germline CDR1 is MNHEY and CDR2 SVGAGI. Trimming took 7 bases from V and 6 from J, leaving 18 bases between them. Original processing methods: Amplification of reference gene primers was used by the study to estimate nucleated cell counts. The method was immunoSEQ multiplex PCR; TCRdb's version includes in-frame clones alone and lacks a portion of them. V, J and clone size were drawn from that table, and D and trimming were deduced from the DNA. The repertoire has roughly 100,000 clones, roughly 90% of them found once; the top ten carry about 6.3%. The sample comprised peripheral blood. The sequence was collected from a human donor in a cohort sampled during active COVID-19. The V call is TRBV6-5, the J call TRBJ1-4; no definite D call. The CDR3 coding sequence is TGTGCCAGCACCCCACTTGGGGAAGCGGATGAAAAACTGTTTTTT. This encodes CASTPLGEADEKLFF.